A single sample gave rise to the 20 T cell receptor beta chains below, sequenced in a study of technical replicates of blood from several donors. Profiling relied on immunoSEQ multiplex PCR, and the TCRdb table lists in-frame clones only, not all of them. The sample lists 95,000 to 100,000 clones, over 90% occurring once. The sample consisted of T cells isolated from PBMCs. The receptors originated from a human donor in good health.

The chain uses TRBV5-1 and TRBJ1-2; no clear D. Germline CDR1 reads SGHRS; CDR2 reads YFSETQ. The CDR3 is 14 residues long. The germline V and J ends were trimmed by 5 bases and 3 bases, with 14 bases remaining between them. The CDR3 DNA reads as TGCGCCAGCAGGTTTGCCTTAACTGACTATGGCTACACCTTC. Its translation is CASRFALTDYGYTF.

This clone showed up just a few times. This rearrangement joins TRBV5-1 to TRBJ2-1; weak D call: TRBD2 (5 bases). Germline values: CDR1 SGHRS, CDR2 YFSETQ. This CDR3 has 14 residues. V was trimmed by 4 bases and J by 6 bases, leaving 14 bases between them. CDR3 protein: CASSPSTAGNEQFF. CDR3 coding DNA: TGCGCCAGCAGCCCAAGCACCGCGGGCAATGAGCAGTTCTTC.

The chain links TRBV6-1 to TRBJ1-2, with D perhaps matching TRBD1 (5 bases). Germline assignment: CDR1 MNHNS and CDR2 SASEGT. Trimming removed 2 bases at V and 4 bases at J, with 20 bases between. The CDR3 has 17 residues. The CDR3 nucleotides read TGTGCCAGCAGTGAAAGCCGCCGGGCAGGGATACTCTATGGCTACACCTTC. Translating it yields CASSESRRAGILYGYTF.

The chain couples TRBV4-1 to TRBJ2-7; TRBD1 matches 9 bases. The V segment lost 3 bases and the J segment 3 bases; nucleotides outside the gene matches: 3. CDR3 length: 14 amino acids. Germline lookup yields CDR1 MGHRA and CDR2 YSYEKL. Here the CDR3 reads CASSQQTGGYEQYF. For the CDR3, the DNA is TGCGCCAGCAGCCAGCAGACAGGGGGCTACGAGCAGTACTTC.

The CDR3: CASSVERVGLAGLEETQYF. The CDR3 nucleotides are TGTGCCAGCAGCGTAGAGAGAGTGGGACTAGCGGGGTTGGAAGAGACCCAGTACTTC. The V and J genes are TRBV9 and TRBJ2-5, with 13 positions matching TRBD2. The CDR3 consists of 19 residues. Germline V gives CDR1 SGDLS, CDR2 YYNGEE. V lost 0 bases to trimming and J lost 3 bases; unmatched junction nucleotides: 11. The full variable domain, completed using reference TRBV9 and TRBJ2-5, is DSGVTQTPKHLITATGQRVTLRCSPRSGDLSVYWYQQSLDQGLQFLIQYYNGEERAKGNILERFSAQQFPDLHSELNLSSLELGDSALYFCASSVERVGLAGLEETQYFGPGTRLLVL.

The chain recombines TRBV9 with TRBJ1-2; TRBD1 matches at 9 bases. CDR1 is SGDLS, CDR2 YYNGEE, per germline. The J segment lost 1 base and the V segment lost 2 bases, leaving 9 bases of the junction unmatched. The CDR3 contains 17 residues. The CDR3 DNA reads as TGTGCCAGCAGCGTTGGACAGGGGCTTTTAAGTAACTATGGCTACACCTTC. This encodes CASSVGQGLLSNYGYTF. Filled out from reference TRBV9 and TRBJ1-2, the complete variable domain reads DSGVTQTPKHLITATGQRVTLRCSPRSGDLSVYWYQQSLDQGLQFLIQYYNGEERAKGNILERFSAQQFPDLHSELNLSSLELGDSALYFCASSVGQGLLSNYGYTFGSGTRLTVV.

The rearrangement links TRBV5-4 to TRBJ2-7; TRBD1 agrees at 7 bases. The V gene's germline CDR1 is SGHNT and CDR2 YYREEE (reference sequence). The length of the CDR3 is 14 residues. Trimming cost V 2 bases and J 4 bases; bases outside gene matches: 6. The CDR3 DNA is TGTGCCAGCAGCTTCTTTCAGGGGGATTACGAGCAGTACTTC. This translates into CASSFFQGDYEQYF.

The V gene is TRBV5-3, the J gene TRBJ2-5; 10 bases agree with TRBD2. TRBV5-3 is placed among ORFs of uncertain function. Trimming at V came to 4 bases and at J to 2 bases, leaving 14 bases not matched to a gene. This CDR3 is built from 18 residues. CDR3 region: CARSPSEVAGGRQETQYF. DNA of the CDR3: TGTGCCAGAAGCCCTTCTGAGGTAGCGGGAGGACGACAAGAGACCCAGTACTTC.

The chain employs TRBV27 and TRBJ2-7, with a possible D match to TRBD2 (6 bases). This CDR3 is built from 13 residues. CDR1 MNHEY and CDR2 SMNVEV come from the germline V gene (reference sequence). The ends were cut back, 5 bases at V and 0 bases at J, with 8 bases in the middle. The CDR3 region is CASSGGNSYEQYF. In nucleotides, the CDR3 is TGTGCCAGCAGTGGGGGGAACTCCTACGAGCAGTACTTC.

This chain connects TRBV30 to TRBJ1-4, with 7 bases identical to TRBD1. Germline V gene sequence: CDR1 GTSNPN, CDR2 SVGIG (reference sequence). This CDR3 region has 17 residues. The J segment lost 8 bases and the V segment lost 3 bases, leaving 18 bases of the junction unmatched. CDR3 sequence reads: CAWSAPPGTAAGEKLFF. CDR3 DNA: TGTGCCTGGAGCGCCCCCCCCGGGACAGCAGCAGGGGAAAAACTGTTTTTT.

This clone was found once. The chain carries TRBV27 and TRBJ2-2; D perhaps matches TRBD1 (6 bases). CDR3 length equals 17 residues. Trimming shortened V by 5 bases and J by 6 bases, and 22 bases separated the two germline ends. Germline values: CDR1 MNHEY, CDR2 SMNVEV (reference sequence). The CDR3 loop reads CASSPTLRLTGPGELFF. CDR3 coding DNA: TGTGCCAGCAGTCCTACCCTACGATTGACAGGCCCCGGGGAGCTGTTTTTT.

The chain recombines TRBV4-1 with TRBJ2-4, with TRBD1 matching 8 bases. After removal of 5 bases from V and 0 bases from J, the junction contained 6 bases not matched to a gene. The CDR3 is 16 amino acids. Germline CDR1 and CDR2: MGHRA and YSYEKL. This CDR3 reads CASSSGGQVAKNIQYF. As DNA, the CDR3 is TGCGCCAGCAGCTCTGGGGGACAGGTAGCCAAAAACATTCAGTACTTC.

The chain combines TRBV28 with TRBJ2-7, with 10 bases aligning to TRBD1. This CDR3 is 21 amino acids long. With V trimmed by 5 bases and J by 0 bases, 22 bases remained unmatched. Per germline, CDR1 MDHEN and CDR2 SYDVKM. CDR3 in amino acids: CASSIPPPGDRGLRGSYEQYF. The CDR3 DNA reads TGTGCCAGCAGTATACCACCCCCGGGGGACAGGGGCCTCAGAGGCTCCTACGAGCAGTACTTC.

This clone was counted once. The V and J genes are TRBV4-1 and TRBJ1-1; weak D call: TRBD1 (6 bases). The germline V gene encodes CDR1 MGHRA and CDR2 YSYEKL. The CDR3 consists of 16 residues. The V gene lost 7 bases and the J gene lost 4 bases, with 22 bases spanning the gap. In DNA, the CDR3 is TGCGCCAGCATGCAACGGACCGGGACATTGGGCACTGAAGCTTTCTTT. Amino acid sequence: CASMQRTGTLGTEAFF.

The V call is TRBV6-5, the J call TRBJ1-3, with D uncertain. V gave up 0 bases and J gave up 2 bases, with 8 bases separating them. Per the germline V gene, CDR1 is MNHEY and CDR2 is SVGAGI. The CDR3 spans 15 residues. As DNA, the CDR3 is TGTGCCAGCAGTTACTCCGCACAGACTGGAAACACCATATATTTT. Translation: CASSYSAQTGNTIYF.

The V gene is TRBV27, the J gene TRBJ2-1, with D maybe TRBD2 (5 bases). Germline lookup yields CDR1 MNHEY and CDR2 SMNVEV (reference sequence). V shed 5 bases and J shed 5 bases, with 16 bases lying between them. The CDR3 has 15 amino acids. CDR3 region: CASSATSSAHNEQFF. CDR3 bases: TGTGCCAGCAGTGCTACTAGTTCAGCGCACAATGAGCAGTTCTTC.

The chain has TRBV4-1 and TRBJ2-3; D is ambiguous. In germline, CDR1 is MGHRA, CDR2 YSYEKL. The V gene lost 0 bases and the J gene lost 6 bases, with 13 bases spanning the gap. This CDR3 has 15 amino acids. CDR3 region: CASSQESPLQDTQYF. CDR3 bases: TGCGCCAGCAGCCAAGAATCCCCCCTACAGGATACGCAGTATTTT.

This sequence joins TRBV11-2 and TRBJ1-5; the D is unclear. V was clipped by 1 base and J by 5 bases, with 12 bases between them. Per germline, CDR1 SGHAT and CDR2 FQNNGV. The CDR3 sequence is 15 residues long. CDR3: CASSLAGPRDQPQHF. Here the CDR3 DNA reads TGTGCCAGCAGCTTAGCAGGACCGAGGGATCAGCCCCAGCATTTT.

The chain links TRBV5-1 to TRBJ2-4, with TRBD1 matching over 11 bases. The ends lost 4 bases at V and 6 bases at J; junction bases unmatched: 3. CDR3 length equals 14 residues. The germline V gene has CDR1 SGHRS and CDR2 YFSETQ. As DNA, the CDR3 is TGCGCCAGCAGCCTCGGGACAGGGGGAAACATTCAGTACTTC. Translated, it gives CASSLGTGGNIQYF.

The CDR3 DNA is TGTGCCAGCAACGTCGGAGGCACTGAAGCTTTCTTT. The encoded protein is CASNVGGTEAFF. The chain employs TRBV9 and TRBJ1-1; the D is unclear. The CDR3 spans 12 residues. Germline V gene sequence: CDR1 SGDLS, CDR2 YYNGEE. Trimming pared 6 bases from V and 4 bases from J, leaving 10 bases between.